The TCR beta chain under discussion was sequenced for a study of blood T cells in healthy people across ages. A sample-barcoded 5' primer and a J-beta primer mix were used in a second PCR of about 7 to 12 cycles. TCRdb re-called the 5' RACE reads with MiXCR, one entry per CDR3 protein. The sample has under 850,000 distinct CDR3 sequences, about 34% seen once. The CDR3 extends over 13 amino acids. The receptor was derived from a man younger than 35 in good health. Specimen: blood. This chain joins TRBV21-1 and TRBJ2-7. TRBV21-1 is described as a pseudogene. CDR3 region: CASSISRAHEQYF. CDR3 coding DNA: TGTGCCAGCAGCATTTCAAGGGCCCACGAGCAGTACTTC.